The rows below give T cell receptor beta chains drawn from one sample of a study of CD8+CD57+ T cells in acquired aplastic anemia. TCRdb passed the reads through MiXCR, listing each CDR3 protein once. The sample yields under 250,000 distinct CDR3 sequences, about 62% seen once. What was sequenced was sorted CD4+, CD8+, or CD8+CD57+ T cells (not recorded which) from PBMCs. The receptors were sampled from a human donor with aplastic anemia. Each CDR3 is given with its conserved first and last residue. D genes are given only for firm matches. Not every row has a clone size; where given, it reads once, few, many or a size class.

v_gene	j_gene	d_gene	abundance	CDR3aa	CDR3nt
TRBV7-2	TRBJ2-1	-	-	CASSPRPVSYNEQFF	TGTGCCAGCAGCCCTAGGCCGGTCTCCTACAATGAGCAGTTCTTC
TRBV10-3	TRBJ2-3	-	-	CAIMTIDPTDTQYF	TGTGCCATCATGACCATCGATCCCACAGATACGCAGTATTTT
TRBV10-1	TRBJ1-5	-	few	CASSSQGLNQPQHF	TGCGCCAGCAGCTCACAGGGACTCAATCAGCCCCAGCATTTT
TRBV20-1	TRBJ1-6	-	-	CSARLPRDGNSPLHF	TGCAGTGCTAGACTCCCCCGGGACGGCAATTCACCCCTCCACTTT
TRBV9	TRBJ2-7	-	few	CASSVEGSYEQYF	TGTGCCAGCAGCGTGGAGGGCTCCTACGAGCAGTACTTC
TRBV2	TRBJ2-7	TRBD1	once	CASRSRDRGDYEQYF	TGTGCCAGCAGGTCCCGGGACAGGGGAGACTACGAGCAGTACTTC
TRBV7-8	TRBJ1-2	-	-	CASSLARAGGYTF	TGTGCCAGCAGCTTAGCGAGGGCGGGTGGCTACACCTTC
TRBV12-3/TRBV12-4	TRBJ1-1	-	-	CAEGTEAFF	TGTGCGGAGGGAACTGAAGCTTTCTTT
TRBV20-1	TRBJ1-1	-	once	CSAQGGAMNTEAFF	TGCAGTGCTCAGGGAGGGGCGATGAACACTGAAGCTTTCTTT
TRBV5-6	TRBJ1-2	TRBD1	many	CASSYPGTGGDGYTF	TGTGCCAGCAGCTACCCTGGGACAGGGGGTGATGGCTACACCTTC
TRBV7-9	TRBJ2-5	-	-	CASSLVSAARETQYF	TGTGCCAGCAGCTTAGTAAGTGCAGCTAGGGAGACCCAGTACTTC
TRBV7-9	TRBJ2-2	-	many	CASRGFANTGELFF	TGTGCCAGCCGGGGGTTCGCGAACACCGGGGAGCTGTTTTTT
TRBV7-3	TRBJ1-1	-	-	CASSPQIGSGIEAFF	TGTGCCAGCAGCCCACAAATAGGTAGTGGGATTGAAGCTTTCTTT
TRBV7-3	TRBJ2-7	-	-	CASSQHGGGKVGEQYF	TGTGCCAGCAGCCAACACGGCGGAGGGAAGGTGGGCGAGCAGTACTTC
TRBV20-1	TRBJ2-1	TRBD2	-	CSGTSGGYNEQFF	TGCAGTGGAACTAGCGGGGGCTACAATGAGCAGTTCTTC
TRBV7-9	TRBJ2-7	TRBD2	-	CASSSSGGSSYEQYF	TGTGCCAGCAGCTCAAGCGGGGGGAGCTCCTACGAGCAGTACTTC
TRBV2	TRBJ2-1	-	few	CASSDYLFNEQFF	TGTGCCAGCAGTGACTACCTGTTCAATGAGCAGTTCTTC
TRBV9	TRBJ1-2	-	-	CASSGPGQGNYGYTF	TGTGCCAGCAGCGGCCCCGGGCAGGGGAACTATGGCTACACCTTC
TRBV7-9	TRBJ1-1	TRBD1	once	CASINPGQINLNTEAFF	TGTGCCAGCATCAACCCGGGACAGATAAACTTGAACACTGAAGCTTTCTTT
TRBV10-1	TRBJ2-7	-	-	CASSERGYSSYEQYF	TGCGCCAGCAGTGAACGGGGGTATAGCTCCTACGAGCAGTACTTC
TRBV11-3	TRBJ2-7	-	many	CASSSGLTYEQYF	TGTGCCAGCAGCTCGGGACTGACCTACGAGCAGTACTTC
TRBV7-8	TRBJ1-2	-	-	CASSRGESNYGYTF	TGTGCCAGCAGCAGGGGGGAATCTAACTATGGCTACACCTTC
TRBV6-1	TRBJ1-1	-	-	CASSGRGNTEALF	TGTGCCAGCAGTGGCCGAGGGAACACTGAAGCTCTCTTT
TRBV7-6	TRBJ2-1	TRBD1	few	CASSLMGKTGAGNEQFF	TGTGCCAGCAGCTTAATGGGCAAGACAGGGGCGGGGAATGAGCAGTTCTTC
TRBV2	TRBJ1-1	-	few	CASSDRRNTEAFF	TGTGCCAGCAGTGATAGGAGGAACACTGAAGCTTTCTTT
TRBV29-1	TRBJ1-2	TRBD1	few	CSVSGQGAQTNYGYTF	TGCAGCGTTTCCGGACAGGGGGCGCAGACTAACTATGGCTACACCTTC
TRBV25-1	TRBJ2-2	TRBD1	-	CASSSLQGGQGGGTGELFF	TGTGCCAGCAGTTCCCTCCAGGGGGGACAGGGAGGCGGCACCGGGGAGCTGTTTTTT
TRBV7-9	TRBJ1-1	-	-	CASSLRGVNTEAFF	TGTGCCAGCAGCTTACGGGGGGTGAACACTGAAGCTTTCTTT
TRBV5-1	TRBJ2-7	TRBD1	once	CASTTGTGSYEQYF	TGCGCCAGCACAACCGGGACAGGGTCGTACGAGCAGTACTTC
TRBV27	TRBJ1-1	-	few	CASSQEFQQNTEAFF	TGTGCCAGCAGTCAAGAGTTTCAGCAGAACACTGAAGCTTTCTTT
TRBV10-3	TRBJ1-2	-	few	CATRTGGYTF	TGTGCCACTAGGACCGGGGGCTACACCTTC
TRBV7-6	TRBJ1-5	-	-	CASSPDTTGQPQHF	TGTGCCAGCAGCCCGGACACAACGGGTCAGCCCCAGCATTTT
TRBV2	TRBJ1-1	-	-	CASSLVAGANTEAFF	TGTGCCAGCAGTTTAGTCGCAGGGGCGAACACTGAAGCTTTCTTT
TRBV7-3	TRBJ2-3	-	-	CASSEEGLTDTQYF	TGTGCCAGCAGCGAGGAGGGGCTGACAGATACGCAGTATTTT
TRBV7-2	TRBJ2-1	-	-	CASSPEWGRRFF	TGTGCCAGCAGTCCGGAGTGGGGGCGGCGGTTCTTC
TRBV7-3	TRBJ2-2	-	-	CASSLDSNGGELFF	TGTGCCAGCAGCTTGGACAGTAACGGCGGGGAGCTGTTTTTT
TRBV5-1	TRBJ2-1	-	many	CASSLDAGFGNEQFF	TGCGCCAGCAGCTTGGACGCGGGTTTCGGCAATGAGCAGTTCTTC
TRBV20-1	TRBJ1-2	TRBD1	-	CSAKGSGDSSGDTF	TGCAGTGCTAAAGGCTCAGGGGACAGCTCTGGCGACACCTTC